These T cell receptor beta chains were read from a single sample in a study of T cell changes during pregnancy in multiple sclerosis. Sequencing was performed with immunoSEQ multiplex PCR; in TCRdb, only in-frame clones are kept and a portion is missing. The profile shows about 98,000 clones, 92% of them singletons. This specimen consisted of peripheral blood, obtained after pregnancy. Receptors originate from a female donor in good health, enrolled as a control in a pregnancy study. CDR3s include the opening cysteine and the closing phenylalanine or tryptophan. D genes are given only for firm matches. Only some rows state a clone size, as once, few, many or a class for expanded clones.

D | J | size | length | V | CDR3 | DNA
NA | TRBJ1-2 | NA | 13 | TRBV6-1 | CASSVSGIGGYTF | TGTGCCAGCAGTGTATCAGGGATTGGGGGCTACACCTTC
TRBD2 | TRBJ2-1 | NA | 16 | TRBV16 | CASSQGTSGPDNEQFF | TGTGCCAGCAGCCAAGGGACTAGCGGACCTGACAATGAGCAGTTCTTC
TRBD1 | TRBJ1-6 | NA | 16 | TRBV18 | CASSPTGSSYNSPLHF | TGTGCCAGCTCACCGACAGGGAGCTCCTATAATTCACCCCTCCACTTT
NA | TRBJ1-2 | NA | 14 | TRBV6-5 | CASRFIRANYGYTF | TGTGCCAGCAGGTTTATCAGGGCCAACTATGGCTACACCTTC
NA | TRBJ2-7 | NA | 14 | TRBV2 | CASPPRPNSYEQYF | TGTGCCAGCCCCCCGCGCCCAAACTCCTACGAGCAGTACTTC
TRBD1 | TRBJ1-1 | once | 16 | TRBV28 | CASSPYLQGPNTEAFF | TGTGCCAGCAGTCCCTACCTACAGGGGCCGAACACTGAAGCTTTCTTT
TRBD2 | TRBJ2-1 | NA | 14 | TRBV4-2 | CASSQRGRDDEQFF | TGTGCCAGCAGCCAACGCGGGAGGGATGATGAGCAGTTCTTC
NA | TRBJ1-4 | NA | 13 | TRBV5-4 | CASSPRAGEKLFF | TGTGCCAGCAGCCCCCGGGCGGGCGAAAAACTGTTTTTT
NA | TRBJ1-2 | NA | 12 | TRBV19 | CASSFPSGGYTF | TGTGCCAGTAGTTTTCCATCGGGTGGCTACACCTTC
TRBD1 | TRBJ1-2 | NA | 13 | TRBV19 | CASARDRGLGYTF | TGTGCCAGCGCCCGGGACAGGGGGCTTGGCTACACCTTC
NA | TRBJ2-5 | NA | 12 | TRBV27 | CASKAAGETQYF | TGTGCCAGCAAAGCGGCAGGAGAGACCCAGTACTTC
NA | TRBJ1-1 | NA | 15 | TRBV9 | CASSVAMVANTEAFF | TGTGCCAGCAGCGTAGCTATGGTAGCGAACACTGAAGCTTTCTTT
TRBD1 | TRBJ2-2 | NA | 16 | TRBV25-1 | CASSDRQGWMTGELFF | TGTGCCAGCAGTGACCGACAGGGCTGGATGACCGGGGAGCTGTTTTTT
NA | TRBJ1-2 | NA | 13 | TRBV28 | CASSFPEPGGYTF | TGTGCCAGCAGTTTCCCCGAGCCCGGTGGCTACACCTTC
TRBD1 | TRBJ2-1 | NA | 16 | TRBV28 | CASSLSGTGVYNEQFF | TGTGCCAGCAGTTTATCCGGGACAGGGGTTTACAATGAGCAGTTCTTC
TRBD2 | TRBJ2-7 | NA | 14 | TRBV19 | CASTPSGSSYEQYF | TGTGCCAGTACTCCTAGCGGGAGCTCCTACGAGCAGTACTTC
TRBD1 | TRBJ2-7 | NA | 13 | TRBV27 | CASRRTGTGEQYF | TGTGCCAGCCGTAGGACAGGGACAGGGGAGCAGTACTTC
NA | TRBJ1-1 | NA | 15 | TRBV7-8 | CASSLGLGMNTEAFF | TGTGCCAGCAGCTTAGGCTTGGGCATGAACACTGAAGCTTTCTTT
TRBD2 | TRBJ2-3 | NA | 17 | TRBV5-1 | CASSLGGLAGGTDTQYF | TGCGCCAGCAGCTTGGGGGGACTAGCGGGGGGAACAGATACGCAGTATTTT
TRBD1 | TRBJ1-6 | NA | 15 | TRBV13 | CASSLGGQVTSPLHF | TGTGCCAGCAGCTTAGGGGGACAGGTGACCTCACCCCTCCACTTT
NA | TRBJ2-6 | NA | 15 | TRBV2 | CASAGGRSGANVLTF | TGTGCCAGCGCCGGCGGCCGCTCTGGGGCCAACGTCCTGACTTTC
TRBD1 | TRBJ2-3 | NA | 15 | TRBV7-6 | CASSLTTGGTDTQYF | TGTGCCAGCAGCCTCACGACAGGGGGCACAGATACGCAGTATTTT
NA | TRBJ1-1 | NA | 14 | TRBV15 | CATSSWGLNTEAFF | TGTGCCACCAGCAGTTGGGGGCTGAACACTGAAGCTTTCTTT
NA | TRBJ2-6 | NA | 13 | TRBV6-5 | CASTQSGANVLTF | TGTGCCAGCACCCAATCTGGGGCCAACGTCCTGACTTTC
NA | TRBJ2-2 | NA | 17 | TRBV7-9 | CASSSAGGGSRTGELFF | TGTGCCAGCAGCTCCGCTGGGGGGGGCAGCCGGACCGGGGAGCTGTTTTTT
NA | TRBJ1-1 | once | 12 | TRBV29-1 | CSVDYMNTEAFF | TGCAGCGTTGACTATATGAACACTGAAGCTTTCTTT
NA | TRBJ1-5 | NA | 13 | TRBV5-1 | CASRQGSNQPQHF | TGCGCCAGCAGACAGGGAAGCAATCAGCCCCAGCATTTT
TRBD2 | TRBJ2-2 | NA | 17 | TRBV27 | CASSLFGRGVDHGELFF | TGTGCCAGCAGTTTGTTCGGTCGGGGGGTAGATCACGGGGAGCTGTTTTTT
TRBD1 | TRBJ2-7 | NA | 15 | TRBV5-1 | CASSLTQGDSYEQYF | TGCGCCAGCAGCTTGACTCAGGGGGACTCCTACGAGCAGTACTTC
NA | TRBJ1-1 | NA | 14 | TRBV27 | CASSFRGLGTEAFF | TGTGCCAGCAGTTTTAGAGGGCTGGGCACTGAAGCTTTCTTT
NA | TRBJ2-1 | NA | 15 | TRBV7-9 | CASSLGLLAYNEQFF | TGTGCCAGCAGCTTAGGACTACTTGCCTACAATGAGCAGTTCTTC
NA | TRBJ2-5 | NA | 12 | TRBV29-1 | CSVHRKQETQYF | TGCAGCGTTCACAGGAAACAAGAGACCCAGTACTTC
NA | TRBJ1-3 | NA | 15 | TRBV7-9 | CASRGDPGVGNTIYF | TGTGCCAGCAGAGGGGATCCGGGGGTCGGAAACACCATATATTTT
NA | TRBJ2-3 | NA | 14 | TRBV7-6 | CASSLAPNEDTQYF | TGTGCCAGCAGCTTAGCCCCTAATGAAGATACGCAGTATTTT
NA | TRBJ1-1 | NA | 14 | TRBV19 | CASSIQGFVTEAFF | TGTGCCAGTAGTATTCAGGGGTTTGTCACTGAAGCTTTCTTT
TRBD1 | TRBJ1-2 | NA | 13 | TRBV28 | CASREQGNYGYTF | TGTGCCAGCAGGGAACAGGGGAACTATGGCTACACCTTC
TRBD1 | TRBJ2-3 | once | 15 | TRBV5-1 | CASIDQDRMFDTQYF | TGCGCCAGCATCGACCAGGACAGGATGTTCGATACGCAGTATTTT
NA | TRBJ2-3 | NA | 11 | TRBV7-9 | CASSFRDTQYF | TGTGCCAGCAGCTTCAGAGATACGCAGTATTTT
TRBD2 | TRBJ2-3 | NA | 13 | TRBV11-2 | CASSFGLADTQYF | TGTGCCAGCAGTTTCGGACTAGCAGATACGCAGTATTTT
NA | TRBJ2-1 | once | 19 | TRBV7-6 | CASSLRVRETGTRGNEQFF | TGTGCCAGCAGCTTAAGAGTGAGGGAGACAGGGACTCGTGGGAATGAGCAGTTCTTC
NA | TRBJ2-3 | NA | 19 | TRBV5-1 | CASSLGGLRTLKNTDTQYF | TGCGCCAGCAGCTTGGGCGGGCTTAGGACTCTCAAGAACACAGATACGCAGTATTTT
NA | TRBJ1-6 | NA | 14 | TRBV5-6 | CASSLRTGISPLHF | TGTGCCAGCAGCTTGAGAACAGGGATTTCACCCCTCCACTTT
NA | TRBJ2-1 | NA | 13 | TRBV7-7 | CASSSSQGNEQFF | TGTGCTAGCAGCTCGAGCCAGGGCAATGAGCAGTTCTTC
NA | TRBJ2-7 | once | 15 | TRBV15 | CATSPGKEGKYEQYF | TGTGCCACCAGTCCTGGAAAGGAGGGTAAATACGAGCAGTACTTC
TRBD2 | TRBJ2-2 | NA | 14 | TRBV7-3 | CASRAGGSFGELFF | TGTGCCTCAAGGGCGGGGGGGTCGTTCGGGGAGCTGTTTTTT
TRBD2 | TRBJ2-7 | NA | 14 | TRBV18 | CASSLTSETYEQYF | TGTGCCAGCTCGTTGACTAGCGAGACCTACGAGCAGTACTTC
NA | TRBJ1-2 | once | 14 | TRBV14 | CASSRRAPGYGYTF | TGTGCCAGCAGCCGAAGAGCACCCGGCTATGGCTACACCTTC
TRBD2 | TRBJ2-7 | once | 17 | TRBV2 | CASSEAGSGGARSEQYF | TGTGCCAGCAGTGAAGCGGGTAGCGGGGGGGCGCGGAGCGAGCAGTACTTC
NA | TRBJ2-3 | NA | 14 | TRBV5-6 | CASSFRGATDTQYF | TGTGCCAGCAGCTTCAGGGGGGCCACAGATACGCAGTATTTT
TRBD2 | TRBJ2-2 | NA | 15 | TRBV30 | CAWRPLAGAGGELFF | TGTGCCTGGAGACCTCTAGCGGGGGCGGGCGGGGAGCTGTTTTTT
NA | TRBJ2-2 | few | 14 | TRBV9 | CASSVIPTGGELFF | TGTGCCAGCAGCGTAATCCCGACGGGCGGGGAGCTGTTTTTT
TRBD2 | TRBJ2-7 | NA | 18 | TRBV18 | CASSPRASGGAGSYEQYF | TGTGCCAGCTCACCACGGGCTAGCGGGGGGGCCGGCTCCTACGAGCAGTACTTC